Listed below are T cell receptor beta chains from one sample, sequenced in a study of blood T cell repertoires in COVID-19. The assay was immunoSEQ multiplex PCR, and TCRdb's table has in-frame clones only and misses some. The sample consists of approximately 180,000 clones, 82% of them appearing once. Sequenced input: PBMCs or T cells enriched from blood (not recorded which). The source is a woman aged 60 to 75 with acute COVID-19. Each CDR3 is given with its conserved first and last residue. The D gene is left open where the match is weak. Some rows mark clone size as missing; the rest say once, few, many or name a class of expanded clone.

CDR3: CASSNGVAEAFF
DNA: TGTGCCAGTAGTAACGGGGTCGCTGAAGCTTTCTTT
V: TRBV19
J: TRBJ1-1
size: few
D: .
length: 12

CDR3: CASSLQMDRGLGCGGVSGANVLTF
DNA: TGCGCCAGCAGCTTGCAAATGGACAGGGGCTTGGGTTGCGGGGGAGTCTCTGGGGCCAACGTCCTGACTTTC
V: TRBV5-1
J: TRBJ2-6
size: .
D: TRBD1
length: 24

CDR3: CATSNLRGPQGGYTF
DNA: TGTGCCACCAGCAATCTCAGGGGCCCCCAGGGTGGCTACACCTTC
V: TRBV15
J: TRBJ1-2
size: .
D: .
length: 15

CDR3: CASSLFQGEATEAFF
DNA: TGTGCCAGCAGTCTTTTTCAGGGGGAGGCCACTGAAGCTTTCTTT
V: TRBV7-6
J: TRBJ1-1
size: .
D: TRBD1
length: 15

CDR3: CASSQGIGRFEQFF
DNA: TGCGCCAGCAGCCAAGGGATTGGGCGATTCGAGCAGTTCTTC
V: TRBV4-1
J: TRBJ2-1
size: .
D: .
length: 14

CDR3: CASSGILREHNEQFF
DNA: TGTGCCAGCAGCGGGATCCTCCGGGAGCACAATGAGCAGTTCTTC
V: TRBV5-6
J: TRBJ2-1
size: .
D: .
length: 15

CDR3: CASSVRTSGGGQFF
DNA: TGTGCCAGCAGTGTCCGGACTAGCGGGGGCGGGCAGTTCTTC
V: TRBV2
J: TRBJ2-1
size: .
D: TRBD2
length: 14

CDR3: CASTLGRFGEQFF
DNA: TGTGCCAGCACCTTAGGGAGGTTCGGCGAGCAGTTCTTC
V: TRBV6-5
J: TRBJ2-1
size: few
D: .
length: 13

CDR3: CATSDPGLAETGELFF
DNA: TGTGCCACCAGTGATCCAGGACTAGCGGAGACCGGGGAGCTGTTTTTT
V: TRBV24-1
J: TRBJ2-2
size: few
D: TRBD2
length: 16

CDR3: CSVGDRVPGYTF
DNA: TGCAGCGTCGGGGACAGGGTTCCTGGCTACACCTTC
V: TRBV29-1
J: TRBJ1-2
size: once
D: TRBD1
length: 12

CDR3: CSVVGTGHNEQFF
DNA: TGCAGCGTTGTAGGAACAGGGCACAATGAGCAGTTCTTC
V: TRBV29-1
J: TRBJ2-1
size: .
D: .
length: 13

CDR3: CATSTGEPQHF
DNA: TGTGCCACCTCGACAGGAGAGCCCCAGCATTTT
V: TRBV6-6
J: TRBJ1-5
size: few
D: .
length: 11

CDR3: CASSLYGGAGYNEQFF
DNA: TGTGCCAGCAGTCTATATGGGGGGGCGGGTTACAATGAGCAGTTCTTC
V: TRBV6-2/TRBV6-3
J: TRBJ2-1
size: .
D: .
length: 16

CDR3: CASYPFGRNQPQHF
DNA: TGTGCCAGCTACCCCTTCGGCAGGAATCAGCCCCAGCATTTT
V: TRBV6-5
J: TRBJ1-5
size: .
D: .
length: 14

CDR3: CASSTAQRGLGDTQYF
DNA: TGTGCCAGCAGTACGGCCCAAAGGGGACTGGGAGATACGCAGTATTTT
V: TRBV6-2/TRBV6-3
J: TRBJ2-3
size: .
D: .
length: 16

CDR3: CATPEDRVNTIYF
DNA: TGCGCCACCCCGGAGGACAGGGTAAACACCATATATTTT
V: TRBV10-1
J: TRBJ1-3
size: .
D: TRBD1
length: 13

CDR3: CASSYSLAGQYEQYF
DNA: TGTGCCAGCAGTTACTCGCTAGCGGGACAGTACGAGCAGTACTTC
V: TRBV6-5
J: TRBJ2-7
size: .
D: TRBD2
length: 15

CDR3: CASSSGLAGKREQFF
DNA: TGTGCCAGCAGTTCGGGTCTAGCGGGAAAGCGTGAGCAGTTCTTC
V: TRBV6-2/TRBV6-3
J: TRBJ2-1
size: .
D: TRBD2
length: 15

CDR3: CASSPGTATYEQYF
DNA: TGCGCCAGCAGTCCCGGGACAGCAACCTACGAGCAGTACTTC
V: TRBV10-1
J: TRBJ2-7
size: .
D: TRBD1
length: 14

CDR3: CAISRTGDNSPLHF
DNA: TGTGCCATCAGTCGGACAGGGGATAATTCACCCCTCCACTTT
V: TRBV10-3
J: TRBJ1-6
size: .
D: TRBD1
length: 14

CDR3: CASSRGGGTSHEQYF
DNA: TGTGCCAGCAGTAGAGGAGGCGGGACTTCCCACGAGCAGTACTTC
V: TRBV25-1
J: TRBJ2-7
size: .
D: .
length: 15

CDR3: CASSPASIAGFDNEQFF
DNA: TGTGCCAGCAGTCCTGCTTCTATAGCGGGGTTCGACAATGAGCAGTTCTTC
V: TRBV9
J: TRBJ2-1
size: .
D: TRBD2
length: 17

CDR3: CASSEPQGPTDTQYF
DNA: TGTGCCAGCAGCGAACCGCAGGGCCCCACAGATACGCAGTATTTT
V: TRBV7-9
J: TRBJ2-3
size: .
D: .
length: 15

CDR3: CATSDFRASPYNEQFF
DNA: TGTGCCACCAGTGATTTCCGAGCTTCCCCCTACAATGAGCAGTTCTTC
V: TRBV24-1
J: TRBJ2-1
size: .
D: .
length: 16

CDR3: CASSPQDYNQPQHF
DNA: TGTGCCAGCTCACCGCAGGATTACAATCAGCCCCAGCATTTT
V: TRBV18
J: TRBJ1-5
size: .
D: .
length: 14